These 21 T cell receptor beta chains were all obtained from the same sample, sequenced in a study of beta chain features in type 1 diabetes. Since all of the isolated RNA was reverse transcribed, expressed TCRB transcripts were what got sequenced. TCRdb's copy holds only in-frame clones and misses some; the assay was immunoSEQ multiplex PCR. The table shows roughly 330,000 clones, with approximately 11% occurring only once. Specimen: naive CD4+ T cells from blood. These receptors originate from a woman aged 30 to 39 in good health.

The chain recombines TRBV5-1 with TRBJ2-5, with D unclear. The CDR3 length is 13 residues. In germline, CDR1 is SGHRS, CDR2 YFSETQ. V was pared by 0 bases and J by 5 bases, with 8 bases between. For the CDR3, the DNA is TGCGCCAGCAGCTTGGACCGCGCCGAGACCCAGTACTTC. Its translation: CASSLDRAETQYF.

The J gene is TRBJ2-7, the V gene TRBV7-9, with 13 bases identical to TRBD2. This CDR3 region has 16 residues. J gave up 4 bases and V 4 bases, and 7 bases lay outside the gene matches. CDR1 and CDR2 (germline): SEHNR, FQNEAQ (reference sequence). The chain's CDR3 is CASSSQLAGGQYEQYF. In nucleotides, the CDR3 is TGTGCCAGCAGCTCTCAACTAGCGGGAGGGCAATACGAGCAGTACTTC. The variable domain in full, completed from reference TRBV7-9 and TRBJ2-7, reads DTGVSQNPRHKITKRGQNVTFRCDPISEHNRLYWYRQTLGQGPEFLTYFQNEAQLEKSRLLSDRFSAERPKGSFSTLEIQRTEQGDSAMYLCASSSQLAGGQYEQYFGPGTRLTVT.

This clone has only a few counts. The chain links TRBV29-1 to TRBJ1-1; D perhaps matches TRBD1 (5 bases). The V gene lost 4 bases and the J gene lost 0 bases, with 6 bases spanning the gap. This CDR3 is 12 amino acids long. Germline V gives CDR1 SQVTM, CDR2 ANQGSEA. The CDR3 DNA sequence: TGCAGCGTTGGACAGCTGAACACTGAAGCTTTCTTT. The encoded protein is CSVGQLNTEAFF. The whole variable domain, remainder taken from reference TRBV29-1 and TRBJ1-1, is SAVISQKPSRDICQRGTSLTIQCQVDSQVTMMFWYRQQPGQSLTLIATANQGSEATYESGFVIDKFPISRPNLTFSTLTVSNMSPEDSSIYLCSVGQLNTEAFFGQGTRLTVV.

This rearrangement joins TRBV29-1 to TRBJ2-5; 7 bases line up with TRBD1. The germline CDR1 and CDR2 sequences are SQVTM and ANQGSEA. The CDR3 contains 13 residues. V dropped 7 bases and J dropped 2; count of bases not matched to a gene: 7. CDR3 in DNA: TGCAGCGCCCGACCGGACAGGCAAGAGACCCAGTACTTC. As protein: CSARPDRQETQYF.

This clone was seen only a few times. The chain has TRBV7-6 and TRBJ2-1; 7 bases agree with TRBD2. This CDR3 has 16 amino acids. The J segment lost 4 bases and the V segment lost 4 bases, leaving 10 bases of the junction unmatched. Germline V gene lookup returns CDR1 SGHVS and CDR2 FNYEAQ. The CDR3 DNA reads TGTGCCAGCAGCTCCTCGGGGACTATGCTTTACAATGAGCAGTTCTTC. It is translated as CASSSSGTMLYNEQFF.

V and J are TRBV15 and TRBJ2-1; D is perhaps TRBD2 (5 bases). This CDR3 contains 18 residues. Germline CDR1 and CDR2: LNHNV and YYDKDF (reference sequence). The germline V and J ends were trimmed by 5 bases and 0 bases, with 20 bases remaining between them. The CDR3 spells CATSDPPMVGSSYNEQFF. CDR3 bases: TGTGCCACCAGCGACCCCCCAATGGTAGGGAGCTCCTACAATGAGCAGTTCTTC.

This clone has only a few counts. The CDR3 sequence: CASSSPTGNEKLFF. The CDR3 nucleotides read TGTGCCAGCAGTTCGCCGACAGGGAATGAAAAACTGTTTTTT. This chain connects TRBV28 to TRBJ1-4; 7 nucleotides match TRBD1. Unmatched junction bases numbered 4, after V lost 4 bases and J lost 5 bases. Germline loops: CDR1 MDHEN, CDR2 SYDVKM. CDR3 size: 14 residues.

The rearrangement links TRBV6-1 to TRBJ2-2; possible D gene TRBD1, 7 bases. Germline assignment: CDR1 MNHNS and CDR2 SASEGT. The length of the CDR3 is 16 residues. The V gene lost 3 bases and the J gene lost 3 bases, with 14 bases spanning the gap. The CDR3 region is CASSEQTGRYTGELFF. The CDR3 nucleotides read TGTGCCAGCAGTGAGCAGACAGGGAGGTACACCGGGGAGCTGTTTTTT.

This clone showed up just a few times. The gene calls are TRBV2 and TRBJ2-3, with 8 positions matching TRBD2. The V segment lost 6 bases and the J segment 0 bases; nucleotides outside the gene matches: 5. The length of the CDR3 is 15 residues. Germline CDR1 reads SNHLY; CDR2 reads FYNNEI. CDR3 protein: CASRAGLGSTDTQYF. The CDR3 DNA reads as TGTGCCAGCAGGGCGGGACTAGGGAGCACAGATACGCAGTATTTT.

Concerning this clone itself: In the same sample, other DNA sequences code for this CDR3. The chain has TRBV30 and TRBJ1-3; D unresolved. Germline V gene lookup returns CDR1 GTSNPN and CDR2 SVGIG (reference sequence). The CDR3 has 12 amino acids. V was shortened by 3 bases and J by 1 base, with 4 bases between the two germline ends. CDR3 amino acids: CAWRSSGNTIYF. The CDR3 bases are TGTGCCTGGAGGAGTTCTGGAAACACCATATATTTT.

The chain joins TRBV18 to TRBJ2-1; D gene ambiguous. The germline V gene encodes CDR1 KGHSH and CDR2 LQKENI. The V end lost 2 bases, the J end lost 4 bases, and 12 bases lay between the germline ends. This CDR3 is 15 amino acids long. DNA for the CDR3: TGTGCCAGCTCACCAAACTACGAGACGTACAATGAGCAGTTCTTC. Encoded protein: CASSPNYETYNEQFF. Full variable domain (missing parts from reference TRBV18 and TRBJ2-1): NAGVMQNPRHLVRRRGQEARLRCSPMKGHSHVYWYRQLPEEGLKFMVYLQKENIIDESGMPKERFSAEFPKEGPSILRIQQVVRGDSAAYFCASSPNYETYNEQFFGPGTRLTVL.

This clone was seen a few times. This sequence joins TRBV28 and TRBJ2-1; TRBD2 agrees at 11 bases. The CDR3 extends over 15 amino acids. Germline CDR1 MDHEN, CDR2 SYDVKM. V dropped 5 bases and J dropped 8; count of bases not matched to a gene: 8. The CDR3 protein is CASSHSGRAIYEQFF. The CDR3, as DNA: TGTGCCAGCAGTCATAGCGGGAGGGCTATCTATGAGCAGTTCTTC.

The rearrangement joins TRBV20-1 to TRBJ2-5; tentatively, D is TRBD1 (5 bases). The germline gives CDR1 DFQATT, CDR2 SNEGSKA (reference sequence). The CDR3 length is 11 residues. V lost 4 bases and J lost 9, with 12 bases in between. CDR3 sequence reads: CSAIPGLAQYF. The DNA for the CDR3 is TGCAGTGCTATTCCAGGGCTCGCCCAGTACTTC.

A few counts support this clone. V gene TRBV5-4 combines with J gene TRBJ2-7, with D possibly TRBD2 on 6 matching bases. Germline-derived CDR1 and CDR2 are SGHNT and YYREEE (reference sequence). This CDR3 has 15 amino acids. Trimming shortened V by 1 base and J by 0 bases, and 11 bases separated the two germline ends. CDR3 sequence: CASSLLRESSYEQYF. The DNA for the CDR3 is TGTGCCAGCAGCTTGTTACGGGAGAGCTCCTACGAGCAGTACTTC.

The table lists this clone with a few counts. The chain uses TRBV7-3 and TRBJ2-2; D perhaps matches TRBD2 (5 bases). Germline lookup yields CDR1 SGHTA and CDR2 FQGTGA. The ends were cut back, 8 bases at V and 4 bases at J, with 14 bases in the middle. This CDR3 has 14 amino acids. The CDR3 DNA sequence: TGTGCCAGCGTAGGACTGTCTTCCACCGGGGAGCTGTTTTTT. Translating it yields CASVGLSSTGELFF.

This clone appeared a few times. The V gene is TRBV30, the J gene TRBJ2-3; D call uncertain. CDR1 is GTSNPN and CDR2 is SVGIG in the germline V gene (reference sequence). The V end was cut by 0 bases, the J end by 2 bases, with 12 bases between. This CDR3 spans 15 amino acids. As DNA, the CDR3 is TGTGCCTGGAGTGTACGTAGCCCAGACACAGATACGCAGTATTTT. Protein sequence: CAWSVRSPDTDTQYF.

The CDR3 is CASSSTWTPANYGYTF. DNA for the CDR3: TGTGCCAGCAGCTCCACTTGGACACCCGCTAACTATGGCTACACCTTC. The V call is TRBV7-9, the J call TRBJ1-2; tentative D call: TRBD1 (5 bases). Per germline, CDR1 SEHNR and CDR2 FQNEAQ (reference sequence). This CDR3 is built from 16 residues. V was pared by 4 bases and J by 0 bases, with 15 bases between.

DNA for the CDR3: TGTGCCAGCAGCTTGGGACTTAGCAATCAGCCCCAGCATTTT. It codes for CASSLGLSNQPQHF. The chain recombines TRBV7-2 with TRBJ1-5; possibly TRBD1 for D (5 bases). CDR3 length: 14 residues. Deletions cut 3 bases from V and 0 bases from J, with 6 bases between. Germline V gene data show CDR1 as SGHTA and CDR2 as FQGNSA.

This clone was seen a handful of times. The V call is TRBV7-2, the J call TRBJ2-7; unclear D gene. CDR1 SGHTA and CDR2 FQGNSA come from the germline V gene. V lost 1 base, J lost 7 bases, and 14 bases lay in between. The CDR3 length is 14 residues. CDR3: CASSLVVAPREQYF. CDR3 coding DNA: TGTGCCAGCAGCTTAGTAGTGGCCCCGCGGGAGCAGTACTTC.

This clone was counted a few times. The chain joins TRBV18 to TRBJ2-1; 9 bases are a match to TRBD2. CDR1 and CDR2 (germline): KGHSH, LQKENI. V trimming: 2 bases; J trimming: 6 bases; junction bases outside the gene matches: 8. The CDR3 loop spans 16 amino acids. The CDR3 DNA reads as TGTGCCAGCTCACCAGGGCGGGAGGGCCTAGCCAATGAGCAGTTCTTC. Its translation: CASSPGREGLANEQFF.

This clone was recorded a few times. The gene calls are TRBV6-5 and TRBJ2-1; D perhaps matches TRBD2 (6 bases). Germline V gene sequence: CDR1 MNHEY, CDR2 SVGAGI. The CDR3 is made up of 12 amino acids. The V gene lost 4 bases and the J gene lost 15 bases, with 16 bases spanning the gap. The CDR3 nucleotides are TGTGCCAGCAGTTTGCGGGACGTCCCCCCGTTCTTC. Amino acids: CASSLRDVPPFF.